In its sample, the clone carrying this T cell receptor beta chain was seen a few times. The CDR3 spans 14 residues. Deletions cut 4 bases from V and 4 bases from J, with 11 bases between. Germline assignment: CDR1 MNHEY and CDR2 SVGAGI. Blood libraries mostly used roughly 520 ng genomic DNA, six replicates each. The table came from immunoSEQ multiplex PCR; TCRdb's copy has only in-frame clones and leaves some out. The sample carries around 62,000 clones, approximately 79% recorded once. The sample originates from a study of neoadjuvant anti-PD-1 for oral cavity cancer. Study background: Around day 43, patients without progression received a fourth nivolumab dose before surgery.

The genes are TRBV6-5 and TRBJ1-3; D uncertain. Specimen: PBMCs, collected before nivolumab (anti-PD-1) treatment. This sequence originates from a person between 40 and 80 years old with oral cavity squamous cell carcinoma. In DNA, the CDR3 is TGTGCCAGCAGTTCAATTGTCTCCGGAAACACCATATATTTT. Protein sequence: CASSSIVSGNTIYF.